This TCR beta chain was sequenced in a study of blood T cell repertoires in COVID-19. About the research overall: Collection of acute and convalescent COVID-19 samples took place in the United States, Italy and Spain. T cells, B-cell-depleted T cells, or PBMCs supplied cDNA or gDNA.

The CDR3 covers 13 residues. As processed by the authors: From reference gene primer amplification, estimates of nucleated cell counts were derived. Only in-frame clones appear in the TCRdb table, and some are missing; sequencing was by immunoSEQ multiplex PCR. V, J and clone size are taken as reported in that table, and D and trimming were inferred from the DNA itself. The data hold about 87,000 clones, with under 85% observed a single time. Sequencing used peripheral blood. This receptor was obtained from a woman aged 70-85 years with acute or convalescent COVID-19. The rearrangement uses TRBV21-1 and TRBJ2-2; the D call in the table, TRBD2, was not verified against the DNA. TRBV21-1 is a known pseudogene. CDR3 amino acids: CASSKEDTGELFF. CDR3 DNA sequence: TGTGCCAGCAGCAAGGAGGACACCGGGGAGCTGTTTTTT.